This TCR beta chain was recorded in a study of human T cells and chemical hapten exposure. V was pared by 6 bases and J by 3 bases, with 6 bases of the junction left unmatched. Germline CDR1 and CDR2: MNHEY and SVGAGI. This CDR3 has 15 amino acids. As to this clonotype: Antigen unknown.

The time point: pre-sensitization, week 0. Specified treatment: therapeutic diphenylcyclopropenone sensitization with weekly scalp DPC. Attachment of unique molecular identifiers to individual cDNA molecules was performed in the library. MiXCR, run by TCRdb on the RACE reads, gives a single entry per CDR3 protein. The table includes 280,000 or so distinct CDR3 sequences, around 7.7% detected once. Whole-study results and caveats: Higher patch test scores went with higher counts of PT1 expanded TCRs. TCRs above 1 in 1000 frequency did not change with DPC sensitization.

The sample was whole blood, taken in connection with sensitization to the hapten diphenylcyclopropenone (DPC). The sequence derives from a man in his late teens or twenties with alopecia areata. Some clones in this sample may be carry-over from other donors' samples. The chain couples TRBV6-5 to TRBJ1-5, with 9 positions matching TRBD1. CDR3 in amino acids: CASRMGQGSNQPQHF. The CDR3 DNA reads as TGTGCCAGCAGAATGGGACAGGGATCCAATCAGCCCCAGCATTTT.